One and the same sample provided the 32 T cell receptor beta chains below, sequenced in a study of T-cell reconstitution after alpha-beta-depleted transplantation in children. The authors prepared the TCRbeta library with unique molecular identifiers. TCRdb ran MiXCR on the PCR reads and lists one entry per CDR3 protein. Among tens of thousands of distinct CDR3 sequences, approximately 8.7% were seen once, and the ten largest hold 27%. The sample was PBMCs, mostly from graft donor cells, taken 60 days after TCRalphabeta/CD19-depleted stem cell transplant. The receptor source for this set is a male patient between 2 and 10 years old who had a stem cell transplant for chronic granulomatous disease, so the T cells may come from the graft donor.

Many counts were recorded for this clonotype. The V and J genes are TRBV21-1 and TRBJ2-5; the table's D call, TRBD2, has no DNA check behind it. TRBV21-1 is annotated as a pseudogene. This CDR3 contains 16 residues. Here the CDR3 reads CASSKRNQRTQETQYF. CDR3 in DNA: TGTGCCAGCAGCAAAAGGAACCAGCGGACCCAAGAGACCCAGTACTTC.

This clonotype was recorded at least ten times. This chain joins TRBV7-2 and TRBJ1-2; no firm D call. CDR3 length: 13 residues. Deletions cut 5 bases from V and 7 bases from J, with 14 bases between. Germline lookup yields CDR1 SGHTA and CDR2 FQGNSA. In DNA form, the CDR3 reads TGTGCCAGCAGCGTCTCCCCCTCGGGTGGCTACACCTTC. Translated, it gives CASSVSPSGGYTF.

By its share, this clonotype is medium-sized (0.01 to 0.1%). This rearrangement joins TRBV11-2 to TRBJ2-3, with unresolved D. The CDR3 is made up of 14 amino acids. CDR1 and CDR2 (germline): SGHAT, FQNNGV. V lost 0 bases, J lost 4 bases, and 8 bases lay in between. The CDR3 coding sequence is TGTGCCAGCAGCTTAGAGCTGGCGGCAGATACGCAGTATTTT. The encoded protein is CASSLELAADTQYF.

This clonotype was picked up a small number of times. The chain combines TRBV20-1 with TRBJ2-5, with 10 bases aligning to TRBD2. The CDR3 spans 15 residues. After removal of 1 base from V and 5 bases from J, the junction contained 7 bases not matched to a gene. The V gene's germline CDR1 is DFQATT and CDR2 SNEGSKA (reference sequence). The CDR3 sequence is CSARARLAGLETQYF. CDR3 DNA: TGCAGTGCTAGAGCCCGACTAGCGGGCTTGGAGACCCAGTACTTC.

This clonotype was seen ten or more times. V is TRBV6-5 and J is TRBJ2-1, with 8 bases aligning to TRBD1. The CDR3 is 16 residues long. Per the germline V gene, CDR1 is MNHEY and CDR2 is SVGAGI. V lost 0 bases, J lost 4 bases, and 5 bases stayed unmatched. The CDR3 sequence is CASSYSNRGSYNEQFF. The CDR3 coding sequence is TGTGCCAGCAGTTACTCCAACAGGGGGTCTTACAATGAGCAGTTCTTC.

Worth noting for this clonotype: A read error may account for a junction end that differs from germline. This rearrangement joins TRBV10-3 to TRBJ2-3; 7 bases are shared with TRBD1. Germline CDR1 reads ENHRY; CDR2 reads SYGVKD. The CDR3 length is 13 residues. For the CDR3, the DNA is TGTGCCACCGGACAGGCTCCCACAAATACGCAGTATTTT. Translation: CATGQAPTNTQYF.

The V gene is TRBV28, the J gene TRBJ1-2; D remains unclear. The length of the CDR3 is 13 residues. Trimming shortened V by 5 bases and J by 2 bases, and 9 bases separated the two germline ends. Germline-derived CDR1 and CDR2 are MDHEN and SYDVKM. CDR3 DNA: TGTGCCAGCAGTGAGACGGGGAACTATGGCTACACCTTC. Translating it yields CASSETGNYGYTF.

This chain connects TRBV6-5 to TRBJ1-3; no firm D call. This CDR3 is 16 amino acids long. V was cut by 2 bases and J by 0 bases, with 11 bases left in between. The germline V gene encodes CDR1 MNHEY and CDR2 SVGAGI. The chain's CDR3 is CASSYLRPSSGNTIYF. CDR3 bases: TGTGCCAGCAGTTACCTCCGTCCTAGCTCTGGAAACACCATATATTTT.

In regard to this clonotype: At one end the junction does not follow the germline gene, possibly because of a read error. The chain uses TRBV20-1 and TRBJ2-5; a weak D match, TRBD1 (6 bases). The CDR3 length is 17 residues. Germline V gene data show CDR1 as DFQATT and CDR2 as SNEGSKA (reference sequence). The CDR3 here is CCASAGSPKGDQETQYF. CDR3 in DNA: TGCTGTGCTAGTGCCGGTAGCCCGAAGGGGGACCAAGAGACCCAGTACTTC.

This chain uses TRBV2 with TRBJ2-1; possible D gene TRBD2, 5 bases. This CDR3 has 18 residues. CDR1 is SNHLY, CDR2 FYNNEI, per germline. This chain's CDR3 is CTISPEGAQPFSYNEQFF. Here the CDR3 DNA reads TGTACCATCAGCCCCGAGGGAGCCCAGCCTTTCTCCTACAATGAGCAGTTCTTC.

This clonotype was detected a few times. V gene TRBV7-9 combines with J gene TRBJ2-1, with 7 positions matching TRBD1. Germline CDR1 SEHNR, CDR2 FQNEAQ (reference sequence). The CDR3 extends over 17 amino acids. J lost 6 bases, V lost 2 bases, and 13 bases had no gene match. The CDR3 DNA reads as TGTGCCAGCAGCTTACGAGGTGGGCAGGGGGTTCTCAATGAGCAGTTCTTC. It specifies CASSLRGGQGVLNEQFF. The full variable domain, in which reference TRBV7-9 and TRBJ2-1 provide the parts outside the CDR3, is DTGVSQNPRHKITKRGQNVTFRCDPISEHNRLYWYRQTLGQGPEFLTYFQNEAQLEKSRLLSDRFSAERPKGSFSTLEIQRTEQGDSAMYLCASSLRGGQGVLNEQFFGPGTRLTVL.

This clonotype was counted many times. This rearrangement joins TRBV11-2 to TRBJ1-3; TRBD1 might be the D (5 bases). This CDR3 spans 14 amino acids. V was shortened by 0 bases and J by 6 bases, with 9 bases between the two germline ends. CDR1 and CDR2 from the germline V gene are SGHAT and FQNNGV. CDR3 bases: TGTGCCAGCAGCTTAGATCCGGGGCCAAACACCATATATTTT. Translation: CASSLDPGPNTIYF.

The sample holds many counts of this clonotype. The V gene is TRBV2, the J gene TRBJ1-1; D is unresolved. The CDR3 is 13 amino acids. Trimming pared 6 bases from V and 0 bases from J, leaving 8 bases between. CDR1 is SNHLY, CDR2 FYNNEI, per germline. Here the CDR3 reads CASSLVMNTEAFF. The DNA of the CDR3 is TGTGCCAGCAGCCTCGTCATGAACACTGAAGCTTTCTTT. Based on the CDR3 plus reference TRBV2 and TRBJ1-1, the full variable domain is EPEVTQTPSHQVTQMGQEVILRCVPISNHLYFYWYRQILGQKVEFLVSFYNNEISEKSEIFDDQFSVERPDGSNFTLKIRSTKLEDSAMYFCASSLVMNTEAFFGQGTRLTVV.

The V gene is TRBV12-3 or TRBV12-4, the J gene TRBJ2-7; 7 positions match TRBD2. The CDR3 loop spans 15 amino acids. V lost 5 bases and J lost 5; bases outside the gene matches: 12. CDR3 sequence (DNA): TGTGCCAGCAGTCTCGACGGCGGGAGAAGGAACGAGCAGTACTTC. This gives the protein CASSLDGGRRNEQYF.

This clonotype has a count of ten or more. The chain has TRBV5-1 and TRBJ1-2, with TRBD1 matching over 12 bases. The germline V gene has CDR1 SGHRS and CDR2 YFSETQ. The CDR3 loop spans 16 amino acids. After removal of 4 bases from V and 4 bases from J, the junction contained 8 bases not matched to a gene. For the CDR3, the DNA is TGCGCCAGCAGCCCCCGGGACAGGGGGCCGGGCTATGGCTACACCTTC. Amino acids: CASSPRDRGPGYGYTF.

About this clonotype: A read error is possible here, since a much larger clone lies one base away. The chain links TRBV9 to TRBJ1-2, with TRBD1 matching over 7 bases. The CDR3 loop spans 13 amino acids. Germline V gene lookup returns CDR1 SGDLS and CDR2 YYNGEE. The V gene end was trimmed by 0 bases and the J gene end by 4 bases; junction bases not matched to a gene: 0. The CDR3 DNA reads TGTGCCAGCAGCGTAGGACAGGGCTATGGCTACACCTTC. As protein: CASSVGQGYGYTF.

The chain has TRBV4-1 and TRBJ1-3, with 9 bases fitting TRBD1. The germline gives CDR1 MGHRA, CDR2 YSYEKL. The V segment lost 2 bases and the J segment 0 bases; nucleotides outside the gene matches: 17. The CDR3 runs 21 residues. The CDR3 DNA follows: TGCGCCAGCAGCCAAAAGGGTACAGGGGGCTTTCAACCTCTCTCTGGAAACACCATATATTTT. As protein: CASSQKGTGGFQPLSGNTIYF.

The V gene is TRBV6-4, the J gene TRBJ2-3, with TRBD2 matching 12 bases. The V and J ends lost 8 bases and 0 bases, in that order; junction bases with no gene match: 3. The germline CDR1 and CDR2 sequences are MRHNA and SNTAGT. The CDR3 length is 15 residues. The CDR3 DNA follows: TGTGCCAGCGGCGGACTAGCGGGAAGCACAGATACGCAGTATTTT. Translated: CASGGLAGSTDTQYF.

The chain combines TRBV28 with TRBJ1-1; the D is unclear. The germline V and J ends were trimmed by 1 base and 6 bases, with 12 bases remaining between them. Germline values: CDR1 MDHEN, CDR2 SYDVKM. This CDR3 contains 14 residues. This chain's CDR3 is CASSLFPPGAEAFF. CDR3 nucleotides: TGTGCCAGCAGTTTATTCCCCCCTGGGGCTGAAGCTTTCTTT.

This chain links TRBV7-2 with TRBJ1-5; D ambiguous. CDR1 is SGHTA and CDR2 is FQGNSA in the germline V gene. The CDR3 is 14 amino acids. V dropped 5 bases and J dropped 7 bases, with 15 bases sitting between them. The CDR3 reads CASSPAGARQPQHF. CDR3 nucleotide sequence: TGTGCCAGCAGCCCTGCGGGAGCTCGCCAGCCCCAGCATTTT.

This clonotype was found many times. The chain combines TRBV3-1 with TRBJ1-1; D not certain. V lost 0 bases to trimming and J lost 0 bases, with 8 bases between them. Germline CDR1 reads LGHDT; CDR2 reads YNNKEL (reference sequence). The CDR3 loop spans 15 amino acids. The CDR3 loop reads CASSQDGIMNTEAFF. Written as DNA, the CDR3 is TGTGCCAGCAGCCAAGACGGAATCATGAACACTGAAGCTTTCTTT.

This clonotype has a count of ten or more. The V and J genes are TRBV6-2 or TRBV6-3 and TRBJ2-7; 7 nucleotides align to TRBD1. Trimming cost V 6 bases and J 4 bases; bases outside gene matches: 3. CDR1 is MNHEY, CDR2 SVGEGT, per germline. The CDR3 totals 12 residues. The CDR3 reads CASRDRRYEQYF. CDR3 in DNA: TGTGCCAGCAGGGACAGGCGGTACGAGCAGTACTTC.

This clonotype was recorded at least ten times. The chain recombines TRBV20-1 with TRBJ2-7, with D hard to call. Trimming removed 6 bases at V and 4 bases at J, with 10 bases between. This CDR3 is 11 amino acids long. Germline loops: CDR1 DFQATT, CDR2 SNEGSKA (reference sequence). CDR3 sequence (DNA): TGCAGTGCCTCTATGAGGTACGAGCAGTACTTC. This sequence encodes CSASMRYEQYF.

The chain uses TRBV25-1 and TRBJ1-5; D may be TRBD1 (6 bases). V gave up 4 bases and J gave up 3 bases, with 13 bases separating them. CDR3 length equals 15 residues. Germline CDR1 is MGHDK and CDR2 is SYGVNS. CDR3 sequence reads: CASSGNRVDNQPQHF. The CDR3 coding sequence is TGTGCCAGCAGTGGGAACAGGGTCGACAATCAGCCCCAGCATTTT. Variable domain in full (rest from reference TRBV25-1 and TRBJ1-5): EADIYQTPRYLVIGTGKKITLECSQTMGHDKMYWYQQDPGMELHLIHYSYGVNSTEKGDLSSESTVSRIRTEHFPLTLESARPSHTSQYLCASSGNRVDNQPQHFGDGTRLSIL.

This clonotype was seen at least ten times. This rearrangement joins TRBV7-9 to TRBJ2-4; 7 bases line up with TRBD2. This CDR3 has 16 residues. V gave up 1 base and J gave up 2 bases; unmatched junction bases: 5. Germline CDR1 reads SEHNR; CDR2 reads FQNEAQ (reference sequence). The CDR3, as DNA: TGTGCCAGCAGCTTAGAAGGGACTACCACCAAAAACATTCAGTACTTC. It yields the protein CASSLEGTTTKNIQYF.

This clonotype has a handful of counts. The chain carries TRBV20-1 and TRBJ1-4, with D possibly being TRBD1 (5 bases). This CDR3 contains 14 residues. Trimming cost V 7 bases and J 0 bases, with 12 bases left between them. Germline V gene lookup returns CDR1 DFQATT and CDR2 SNEGSKA (reference sequence). The CDR3 nucleotides read TGCAGTGTCGGGAGGGGTGCAACTAATGAAAAACTGTTTTTT. Encoded protein: CSVGRGATNEKLFF.

This clonotype has ten or more counts. Germline and junction disagree at one end, which may indicate a read error. The rearrangement uses TRBV4-1 and TRBJ2-7; TRBD1 is a possible D gene (5 bases). The CDR3 loop spans 15 amino acids. Germline CDR1 and CDR2: MGHRA and YSYEKL. The CDR3 region is CASSQVLGASHEQYF. The DNA of the CDR3 is TGCGCCAGCAGCCAAGTCTTAGGGGCCTCCCACGAGCAGTACTTC.

This chain links TRBV12-3 or TRBV12-4 with TRBJ2-7; the D is unclear. V lost 6 bases to trimming and J lost 0 bases, with 6 bases between them. The CDR3 contains 12 residues. CDR3 sequence reads: CASRLTSYEQYF. In DNA form, the CDR3 reads TGTGCCAGCAGACTCACCTCCTACGAGCAGTACTTC.

This clonotype showed up many times. This chain links TRBV28 with TRBJ1-6; D call uncertain. Germline V CDR1 and CDR2: MDHEN, SYDVKM. The CDR3 spans 15 residues. The V gene lost 4 bases and the J gene lost 9 bases, with 16 bases spanning the gap. The CDR3 DNA reads as TGTGCCAGCAGTTGCCTCAGTCGCAGCCGTTCACCCCTCCACTTT. This sequence encodes CASSCLSRSRSPLHF.

This clonotype occurred many times. The chain carries TRBV7-9 and TRBJ2-7; 8 bases map to TRBD2. The trim removed 6 bases at V and 4 bases at J, leaving 5 bases unmatched. Germline CDR1 reads SEHNR; CDR2 reads FQNEAQ (reference sequence). This CDR3 is built from 13 residues. CDR3 amino acids: CASSTGTRYEQYF. The CDR3 nucleotides are TGTGCCAGCAGTACCGGGACTAGGTACGAGCAGTACTTC.

This clonotype was observed at least ten times. The J gene is TRBJ2-5, the V gene TRBV18; D call uncertain. The CDR3 is 14 residues long. From germline, CDR1 is KGHSH and CDR2 LQKENI. The V end lost 4 bases, the J end lost 0 bases, and 9 bases lay between the germline ends. CDR3 region: CASSRRQDQETQYF. The CDR3 coding sequence is TGTGCCAGCTCACGACGGCAGGACCAAGAGACCCAGTACTTC.

This clonotype was counted ten times or more. The rearrangement links TRBV28 to TRBJ1-2, with a weak D call TRBD1 (5 bases). Germline loops: CDR1 MDHEN, CDR2 SYDVKM. V lost 1 base, J lost 6 bases, and 9 bases lay in between. The CDR3 is made up of 13 amino acids. CDR3 amino acids: CASSLLFRDGYTF. Written as DNA, the CDR3 is TGTGCCAGCAGTTTATTATTCAGGGATGGCTACACCTTC.